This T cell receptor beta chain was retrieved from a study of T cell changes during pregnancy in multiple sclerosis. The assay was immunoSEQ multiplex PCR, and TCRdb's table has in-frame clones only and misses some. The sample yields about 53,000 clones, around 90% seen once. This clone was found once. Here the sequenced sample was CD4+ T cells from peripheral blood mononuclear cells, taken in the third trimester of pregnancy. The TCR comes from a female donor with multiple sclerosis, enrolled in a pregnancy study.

The CDR3 spells CASSQESGYSHNEQFF. CDR3 DNA: TGTGCCAGCAGCCAAGAAAGCGGGTATTCTCACAATGAGCAGTTCTTC. The chain joins TRBV4-2 to TRBJ2-1; possibly TRBD2 for D (6 bases). Trimming left V 0 bases short and J 5 bases short, with 14 bases between. Germline CDR1 LGHNA, CDR2 YNFKEQ. This CDR3 region has 16 residues.